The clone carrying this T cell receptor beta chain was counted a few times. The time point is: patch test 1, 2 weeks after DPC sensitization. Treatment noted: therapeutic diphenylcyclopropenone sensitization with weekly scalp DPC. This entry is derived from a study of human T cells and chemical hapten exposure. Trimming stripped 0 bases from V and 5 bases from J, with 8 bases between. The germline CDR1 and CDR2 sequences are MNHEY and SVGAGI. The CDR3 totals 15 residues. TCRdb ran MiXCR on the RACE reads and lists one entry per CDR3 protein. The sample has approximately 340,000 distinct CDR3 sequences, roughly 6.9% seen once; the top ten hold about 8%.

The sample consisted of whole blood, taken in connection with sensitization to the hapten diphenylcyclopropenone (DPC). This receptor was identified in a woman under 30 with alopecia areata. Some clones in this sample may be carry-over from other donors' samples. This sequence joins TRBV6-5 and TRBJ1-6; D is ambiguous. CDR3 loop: CASSYSEGNNSPLHF. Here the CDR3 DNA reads TGTGCCAGCAGTTACTCAGAGGGAAATAATTCACCCCTCCACTTT.